A selection of T cell receptor beta chains follows, all from one sample in a study of T cell repertoires in cytomegalovirus infection. These receptors have no identified antigens. Each CDR3 protein is one row after TCRdb ran MiXCR on the reads. The data contain around 120,000 distinct CDR3 sequences, roughly two fifths of them seen just once; the ten biggest clones take up approximately 69%. This sample comprised CD8+ T cells from cultured PBMCs, obtained from culture after CMV antigen stimulation. These receptor sequences come from a human donor in good health (CMV status not recorded). Some clones in this sample may be carry-over from other donors' samples. CDR3s include the opening cysteine and the closing phenylalanine or tryptophan. A D gene is named only where the DNA matches it firmly. For some rows the clone size is stated as once, few or many, or as a class when expanded; others skip it.

-	TRBV28	TRBD2	TRBJ2-7	TGTGCCAGCAGTTTCCGGGGGGGAATCTACGAGCAGTACTTC	CASSFRGGIYEQYF
many	TRBV7-2	-	TRBJ2-5	TGTGCCAGCAGCTTAGGCACACAGGGAAGTCCTAAAGAGACCCAGTACTTC	CASSLGTQGSPKETQYF
few	TRBV27	-	TRBJ2-1	TGTGCCAGCAGAAGAACTAGCTCCTACAATGAGCAGTTCTTC	CASRRTSSYNEQFF
many	TRBV20-1	-	TRBJ1-5	TGCAGTGCCGGGGTCGGGAGCAATCAGCCCCAGCATTTT	CSAGVGSNQPQHF
-	TRBV6-1	-	TRBJ2-7	TGTGCCAGCAGTGTGGGGACACTAAGCTACGAGCAGTACTTC	CASSVGTLSYEQYF
-	TRBV4-1	TRBD1	TRBJ2-1	TGCGCCAGCAGCCAGGGGGACAGGACCATCCTCCGGAATGAGCAGTTCTTC	CASSQGDRTILRNEQFF
-	TRBV25-1	-	TRBJ2-5	TGTGCCAGCAGTGAATTTGGGGGAGGGACCCAGTACTTC	CASSEFGGGTQYF
-	TRBV4-1	-	TRBJ1-1	TGCGCCAGCAGCCTGAGAGGGAACAGGAACACTGAAGCTTTCTTT	CASSLRGNRNTEAFF
-	TRBV7-6	-	TRBJ2-4	TGTGCCAGCAGCGCCTCGTTGGACGTTCTGGAAAACATTCAGTACTTC	CASSASLDVLENIQYF
-	TRBV12-3/TRBV12-4	TRBD2	TRBJ2-7	TGTGCCAGCAGGGGGGGGTGGGGCTACGAGCAGTACTTC	CASRGGWGYEQYF
-	TRBV27	-	TRBJ1-5	TGTGCCAGCAGTCCGACGGGGAACAATCAGCCCCAGCATTTT	CASSPTGNNQPQHF
-	TRBV12-3/TRBV12-4	-	TRBJ2-3	TGTGCCAGCAGTTTAGTACTCACAGATACGCAGTATTTT	CASSLVLTDTQYF
few	TRBV7-6	-	TRBJ1-3	TGTGCCAGCAGCTTAAGCGTGAGATATCCTGGAAACACCATATATTTT	CASSLSVRYPGNTIYF
-	TRBV29-1	-	TRBJ2-7	TGCAGCGTTAGCGGGCTAGGCTCCTACGAGCAGTACTTC	CSVSGLGSYEQYF
-	TRBV28	TRBD1	TRBJ1-6	TGTGCCAGCCAAGACGGGACAGGGGGTCTTGGGAATTCACCCCTCCACTTT	CASQDGTGGLGNSPLHF
-	TRBV12-3/TRBV12-4	-	TRBJ2-2	TGTGCCAGCACCTCGGTTGGGGCCACCGGGGAGCTGTTTTTT	CASTSVGATGELFF
-	TRBV12-3/TRBV12-4	TRBD1	TRBJ2-1	TGTGCCATCTCACATACTACCCGGGACAGGACCTACAATGAGCAGTTCTTC	CAISHTTRDRTYNEQFF
-	TRBV7-6	-	TRBJ2-7	TGTGCCAGCAGTTATCCAGGGGGGGATAACTACGAGCAGTACTTC	CASSYPGGDNYEQYF
-	TRBV12-3/TRBV12-4	-	TRBJ1-2	TGTGCCAGCAGCTCCGGCCGAGTAAGCTATGGCTACACCTTC	CASSSGRVSYGYTF
-	TRBV28	-	TRBJ1-1	TGTGCCAGCAGCCCTGGGGACTTTTTGAACACTGAAGCTTTCTTT	CASSPGDFLNTEAFF
-	TRBV6-5	-	TRBJ2-5	TGTGCCAGCAGTTACGGGACGCAAGAGACCCAGTACTTC	CASSYGTQETQYF
many	TRBV24-1	-	TRBJ2-1	TGTGCCACCACGGATAGTAAAAATGAGCAGTTCTTC	CATTDSKNEQFF
-	TRBV29-1	TRBD2	TRBJ2-1	TGCAGCGCCGAAACTAGCGGGGGCTACAATGAGCAGTTCTTC	CSAETSGGYNEQFF
-	TRBV20-1	-	TRBJ1-1	TGCAGTGCTAGTCGGATGAACACTGAAGCTTTCTTT	CSASRMNTEAFF
few	TRBV27	TRBD1	TRBJ2-7	TGTGCCAGCAGTTTATCGGCCGGGACAGGTGTATACGAGCAGTACTTC	CASSLSAGTGVYEQYF
-	TRBV24-1	-	TRBJ1-2	TGTGCCACCAGTGATCGGGGCGGCCGTCGCGGCTACACCTTC	CATSDRGGRRGYTF
-	TRBV15	-	TRBJ2-7	TGTGCCACCAGCAAAGAAGTCGGGGTTACCGGAGAGCAGTACTTC	CATSKEVGVTGEQYF
once	TRBV27	TRBD1	TRBJ1-3	TGTGCCAGCAGTTCAAACAGGGGCGCTGGAAACACCATATATTTT	CASSSNRGAGNTIYF
-	TRBV5-1	TRBD1	TRBJ1-2	TGCGCCAGCAGCTTGGCCGTCGGACAGGGGGCGGATGGCTACACCTTC	CASSLAVGQGADGYTF
few	TRBV6-6	-	TRBJ2-7	TGTGCCAGCAGTTACGGGGGGCAGGGTAGGGCCGAGCAGTACTTC	CASSYGGQGRAEQYF
-	TRBV27	-	TRBJ2-7	TGTGCCAGCAGTCCCCACAGGGAGGAGCAGTACTTC	CASSPHREEQYF